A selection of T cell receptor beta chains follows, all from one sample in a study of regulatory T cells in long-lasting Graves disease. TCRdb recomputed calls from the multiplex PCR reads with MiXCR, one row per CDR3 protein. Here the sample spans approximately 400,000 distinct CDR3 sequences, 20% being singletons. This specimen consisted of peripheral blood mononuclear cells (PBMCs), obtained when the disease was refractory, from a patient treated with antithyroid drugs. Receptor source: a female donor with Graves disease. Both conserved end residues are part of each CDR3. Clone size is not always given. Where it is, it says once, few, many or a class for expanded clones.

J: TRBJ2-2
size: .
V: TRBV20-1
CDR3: CSASGSGELFF

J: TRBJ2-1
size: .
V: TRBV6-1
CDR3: CASRDETSGNNEQFF

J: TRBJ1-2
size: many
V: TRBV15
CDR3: CATSGSTNYGYTF

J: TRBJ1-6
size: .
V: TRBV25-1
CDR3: CASRETGSNSPLHF

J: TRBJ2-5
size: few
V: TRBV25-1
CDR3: CASTITGGKRETQYF

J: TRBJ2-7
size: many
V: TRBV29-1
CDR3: CSVRTGNSSYEQYF

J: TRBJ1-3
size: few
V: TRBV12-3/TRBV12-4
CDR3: CASSFPSSGNTIYF

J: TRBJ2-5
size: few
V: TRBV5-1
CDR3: CASSLVARGVETQYF

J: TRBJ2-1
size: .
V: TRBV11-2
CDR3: CASSLYPSGRSYNEQFF

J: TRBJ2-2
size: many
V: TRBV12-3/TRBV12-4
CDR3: CASRFSGGGTGELFF

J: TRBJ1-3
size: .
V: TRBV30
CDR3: CAWSQNPRSGNTIYF

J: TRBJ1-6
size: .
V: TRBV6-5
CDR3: CASSYGVRDNSPLHF

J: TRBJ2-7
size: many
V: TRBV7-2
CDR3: CASSWGVGSSYEQYF

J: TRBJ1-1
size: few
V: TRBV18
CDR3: CASSPHTVGTEAFF

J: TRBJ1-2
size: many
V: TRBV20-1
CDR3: CSARGAGQGPSWGYTF

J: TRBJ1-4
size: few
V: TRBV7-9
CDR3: CASRPTNEKLFF

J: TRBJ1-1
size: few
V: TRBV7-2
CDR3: CASSLARDLNTEAFF